This TCR beta chain was obtained from a study of metastatic and nonmetastatic thyroid tumors. Each patient came to thyroid surgery without any prior treatment (of any kind). This clone was detected ten times or more. As processed by the authors: Across clinicopathological groups, CDR3 differences served as the basis for building a distant-metastasis classifier for papillary thyroid cancer. With MiXCR, TCRdb called clones anew from the PCR reads. Clone size and V and J calls follow TCRdb, not the original study. The profile covers about 16,000 clones, with 23% appearing a single time and about 8.3% taken by the ten largest. The V gene end was trimmed by 6 bases and the J gene end by 5 bases; junction bases not matched to a gene: 12. CDR1 and CDR2 (germline): DFQATT, SNEGSKA (reference sequence). The CDR3 totals 14 residues.

The sequencing sample was made of tumor tissue. The chain has TRBV20-1 and TRBJ2-5; TRBD2 matches at 7 bases. This clonotype originated in a female donor with papillary thyroid cancer or a benign thyroid nodule (not recorded which). Some clones in this sample may be carry-over from other donors' samples. CDR3 coding DNA: TGCAGTGCCCCCTTCCGGGCGGGGGTCGAGACCCAGTACTTC. This translates into CSAPFRAGVETQYF.